A selection of T cell receptor beta chains follows, all from one sample in a study of blood T cell repertoires in COVID-19. Sequencing used immunoSEQ multiplex PCR; TCRdb keeps in-frame clones, though not all of them. The sample records about 130,000 clones, approximately 84% being singletons. Sequenced input: peripheral blood. These receptors were collected from a man in his 60s with acute or convalescent COVID-19. Both conserved end residues are part of each CDR3. D genes are given only for firm matches. Size tells how often a clone was seen (once, few, many) or the class of an expanded clone, and some rows leave it out.

clone_size j_call cdr3_length d_call v_call cdr3_nt cdr3_aa
. TRBJ2-5 14 . TRBV10-1 TGCGCCAGCAGTGCTGTACGGGACTCTGGGACCCAGTACTTC CASSAVRDSGTQYF
. TRBJ2-2 14 TRBD1 TRBV11-2 TGTGCCAGCAGCTTAGGACAGGGGCCTGGGGAGCTGTTTTTT CASSLGQGPGELFF
. TRBJ1-2 15 . TRBV28 TGTGCCAGCAGTCCGGAATCCTCGTACAGATGGGGCTACACCTTC CASSPESSYRWGYTF
. TRBJ2-7 14 TRBD1 TRBV4-1 TGCGCCAGCAGCCAAGGGGACAGGGGTGGTGAGCAGTACTTC CASSQGDRGGEQYF
. TRBJ2-7 15 . TRBV21-1 TGTGCCAGCAGCAAAGTATCTCGGGGCTCCTACGAGCAGTACTTC CASSKVSRGSYEQYF
once TRBJ2-7 14 . TRBV6-5 TGTGCCAGCAGTTACTCACCCAGGACAAGCGAGCAGTACTTC CASSYSPRTSEQYF
. TRBJ2-1 14 TRBD2 TRBV20-1 TGCAGTGCTAGTATCCTAGCGGGAGCTGGTGAGCAGTTCTTC CSASILAGAGEQFF
. TRBJ2-7 14 TRBD1 TRBV6-5 TGTGCCAGCAGTTCTTCCGGGACAGCCTACGAGCAGTACTTC CASSSSGTAYEQYF
few TRBJ1-1 15 TRBD1 TRBV28 TGTGCCAGCATCGACAGGGCAATTGGTTACGTTGAAGCTTTCTTT CASIDRAIGYVEAFF
. TRBJ1-4 21 TRBD1 TRBV6-1 TGTGCCAGCAGTGAAGCCCACCGGACAGGGGGCGGAATAGCAACTAATGAAAAACTGTTTTTT CASSEAHRTGGGIATNEKLFF
. TRBJ2-3 12 . TRBV29-1 TGCAGCGTTGTGGGGAGAACGGATACGCAGTATTTT CSVVGRTDTQYF
. TRBJ1-1 16 . TRBV3-1/TRBV3-2 TGTGCCAGCAGCCAAGCCTGGGGGGGAAACGAAAAGGGAGCTTTCTTT CASSQAWGGNEKGAFF
few TRBJ2-7 14 TRBD1 TRBV5-1 TGCGCCAGCAGCGACGACAGGGGGGTCTACGAGCAGTACTTC CASSDDRGVYEQYF
. TRBJ2-3 17 . TRBV5-1 TGCGCCAGCAGCCCGTTTGGTCTCCTAGCGAGCACAGATACGCAGTATTTT CASSPFGLLASTDTQYF
. TRBJ2-5 16 . TRBV5-1 TGCGCCAGCAGCTTGGACTCGACACGTGGACTGGAGACCCAGTACTTC CASSLDSTRGLETQYF
. TRBJ2-2 18 . TRBV11-2 TGTGCCAGCAGCTTAGATGGGTTCAGGGTTTATGGCACCGGGGAGCTGTTTTTT CASSLDGFRVYGTGELFF
once TRBJ2-2 14 . TRBV19 TGTGCCAGTACCATTGGACAGTACACCGGGGAGCTGTTTTTT CASTIGQYTGELFF
. TRBJ2-1 14 . TRBV11-2 TGTGCCACCACAGGACACGGGGGACCAAATGAGCAGTTCTTC CATTGHGGPNEQFF
once TRBJ1-1 16 . TRBV3-1/TRBV3-2 TGTGCCAGCAGCCACTCGCGTTTGACAGGGAACACTGAAGCTTTCTTT CASSHSRLTGNTEAFF
. TRBJ2-3 15 TRBD2 TRBV19 TGTGCCAGTAGTATAGGGTCAGGGAGGGCAGATACGCAGTATTTT CASSIGSGRADTQYF
. TRBJ1-1 14 TRBD1 TRBV29-1 TGCAGCGTTGAAAGGACAGGCGTTAACACTGAAGCTTTCTTT CSVERTGVNTEAFF
. TRBJ1-1 16 TRBD1 TRBV6-1 TGTGCCAGCAGTGAAGCACCTGGACAGGGGGGCGCTGAAGCTTTCTTT CASSEAPGQGGAEAFF
. TRBJ2-3 15 TRBD2 TRBV7-2 TGTGCCAGCAGCCTCGTGGCGGGAGTGGCAGATACGCAGTATTTT CASSLVAGVADTQYF
. TRBJ2-5 13 TRBD1 TRBV6-5 TGTGCCAGCAGGGACAGGGGATGGGAGACCCAGTACTTC CASRDRGWETQYF
. TRBJ1-3 15 . TRBV29-1 TGCAGCGCCGGACTGGGGACTGCATCTGGAAACACCATATATTTT CSAGLGTASGNTIYF
. TRBJ2-7 12 . TRBV5-5 TGTGCCAGCAGCCGGCAGGGCAACGAGCAGTACTTC CASSRQGNEQYF
. TRBJ1-1 15 TRBD1 TRBV29-1 TGCAGCGTTGGGCGCGGGACAGGTCCGAACACTGAAGCTTTCTTT CSVGRGTGPNTEAFF
. TRBJ1-1 14 . TRBV11-1 TGTGCCAGCAGCTCCAACAGGGTGAACACTGAAGCTTTCTTT CASSSNRVNTEAFF
. TRBJ1-2 11 TRBD1 TRBV9 TGTGCCAGCTTGACAGGGGGTGGCTACACCTTC CASLTGGGYTF
few TRBJ1-2 13 TRBD1 TRBV7-9 TGTGCCAGCAGCGTCGACAGGGGTTTTGGCTACACCTTC CASSVDRGFGYTF
. TRBJ2-7 17 TRBD2 TRBV5-1 TGCGCCAGCAGCCCCGCGGGGCTAGCGGGGGGCGTCTACGAGCAGTACTTC CASSPAGLAGGVYEQYF
. TRBJ2-5 16 TRBD1 TRBV6-1 TGTGCCAGCAGTGGGACAGGGGGATGGGGCCAAGAGACCCAGTACTTC CASSGTGGWGQETQYF
. TRBJ2-2 15 TRBD1 TRBV24-1 TGTGCCACGAGGGTAGGACAGGGCGACACCGGGGAGCTGTTTTTT CATRVGQGDTGELFF
. TRBJ1-2 16 TRBD1 TRBV27 TGTGCCAGCAGGACCACCGGGACAGGGTATGGGTATGGCTACACCTTC CASRTTGTGYGYGYTF
. TRBJ2-5 14 . TRBV5-1 TGCGCCAGCGCCGGGAGAGAACACCAAGAGACCCAGTACTTC CASAGREHQETQYF
. TRBJ2-1 16 TRBD2 TRBV10-1 TGCGCCAGCAGCCTCACGGGAGGGAGTGGGAACAATGAGCAGTTCTTC CASSLTGGSGNNEQFF
few TRBJ1-2 17 . TRBV2 TGTGCCAGCAGTGAAGCGCTTCTGGGGCTCCTAGGCTATGGCTACACCTTC CASSEALLGLLGYGYTF
few TRBJ2-2 15 . TRBV2 TGTGCCAGCCGGCAGAGGACTTCGAACACCGGGGAGCTGTTTTTT CASRQRTSNTGELFF
. TRBJ2-4 14 TRBD1 TRBV11-3 TGTGCCAGCAGCTTAGGGACAGGGGGGAACATTCAGTACTTC CASSLGTGGNIQYF
. TRBJ1-2 15 TRBD1 TRBV3-1/TRBV3-2 TGTGCCAGCAGCCACCGGACAGGGGGACTCTATGGCTACACCTTC CASSHRTGGLYGYTF
once TRBJ2-1 15 . TRBV27 TGTGCCAGCAGAACCACAGGGGGGGCCTACAATGAGCAGTTCTTC CASRTTGGAYNEQFF
. TRBJ2-1 17 . TRBV6-6 TGTGCCAGCAGTCAATATTATAGCGACTTCACGTGGAATGAGCAGTTCTTC CASSQYYSDFTWNEQFF
. TRBJ2-1 15 . TRBV6-5 TGTGCCAGCAGGAGGTTCTCCGCCCCATACAATGAGCAGTTCTTC CASRRFSAPYNEQFF
. TRBJ2-3 15 TRBD2 TRBV5-6 TGTGCCAGCAACCTAGGAGGCACTAGCGGGGGGACGCAGTATTTT CASNLGGTSGGTQYF
. TRBJ1-3 16 . TRBV7-6 TGTGCCAGCAGCTTAGCGGGGCAGGCCTCTGGAAACACCATATATTTT CASSLAGQASGNTIYF
few TRBJ1-2 17 . TRBV18 TGTGCCAGCTCACCAGAAGTTGGGCAGACAACCAGATATGGCTACACCTTC CASSPEVGQTTRYGYTF
. TRBJ2-1 14 TRBD2 TRBV19 TGTGCCAGTAGTCTCGGGGGGGCGCGAAATGAGCAGTTCTTC CASSLGGARNEQFF
. TRBJ1-5 15 TRBD1 TRBV19 TGTGCCAGTAGTTCCCCAGGGGGAAGCAATCAGCCCCAGCATTTT CASSSPGGSNQPQHF